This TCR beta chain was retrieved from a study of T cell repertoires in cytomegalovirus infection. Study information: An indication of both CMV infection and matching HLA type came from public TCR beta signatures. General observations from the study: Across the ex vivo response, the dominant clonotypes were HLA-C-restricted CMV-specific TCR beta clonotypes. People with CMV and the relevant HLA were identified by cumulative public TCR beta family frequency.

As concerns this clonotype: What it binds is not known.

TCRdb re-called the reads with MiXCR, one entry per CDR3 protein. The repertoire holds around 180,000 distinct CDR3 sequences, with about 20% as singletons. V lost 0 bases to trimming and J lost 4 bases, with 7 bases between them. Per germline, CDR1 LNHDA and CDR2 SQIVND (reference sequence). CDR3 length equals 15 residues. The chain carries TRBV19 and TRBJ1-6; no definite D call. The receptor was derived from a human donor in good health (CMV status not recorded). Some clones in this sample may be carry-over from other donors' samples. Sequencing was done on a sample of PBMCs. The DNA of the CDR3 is TGTGCCAGTAGTATAGACGACGGGTATAATTCACCCCTCCACTTT. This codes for CASSIDDGYNSPLHF. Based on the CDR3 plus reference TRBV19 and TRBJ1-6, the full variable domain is DGGITQSPKYLFRKEGQNVTLSCEQNLNHDAMYWYRQDPGQGLRLIYYSQIVNDFQKGDIAEGYSVSREKKESFPLTVTSAQKNPTAFYLCASSIDDGYNSPLHFGNGTRLTVT.